These 10 T cell receptor beta chains were sequenced from one sample in a study of blood T cell repertoires in COVID-19. The data were produced by immunoSEQ multiplex PCR, yet TCRdb's version contains in-frame clones alone and is incomplete. Counted here are 250,000 or so clones, 70% to 90% occurring once; the ten biggest clones make up 3%. The sequencing input was peripheral blood. The receptors come from a man aged 18-30 years with active or convalescent COVID-19.

The V gene is TRBV30, the J gene TRBJ1-1; D might be TRBD1 (6 bases). The CDR3 runs to 11 residues. The V and J ends lost 4 bases and 12 bases respectively, with 15 bases between them. Germline values: CDR1 GTSNPN, CDR2 SVGIG (reference sequence). CDR3 loop: CAWTGQTKTFF. The CDR3, as DNA: TGTGCCTGGACTGGACAGACGAAAACTTTCTTT. Combining the CDR3 with reference TRBV30 and TRBJ1-1 gives the whole variable domain SQTIHQWPATLVQPVGSPLSLECTVEGTSNPNLYWYRQAAGRGLQLLFYSVGIGQISSEVPQNLSASRPQDRQFILSSKKLLLSDSGFYLCAWTGQTKTFFGQGTRLTVV.

The chain carries TRBV29-1 and TRBJ2-1; tentative D call: TRBD1 (8 bases). The germline V gene has CDR1 SQVTM and CDR2 ANQGSEA. V was trimmed by 4 bases and J by 9 bases, leaving 16 bases between them. The CDR3 runs to 13 residues. CDR3 DNA: TGCAGCGTTGCAGGGGGCGGGGGAGGTGAGCAGTTCTTC. Translated, it gives CSVAGGGGGEQFF.

The rearrangement links TRBV10-3 to TRBJ2-7; 9 bases are a match to TRBD1. The CDR3 totals 12 residues. Germline-derived CDR1 and CDR2 are ENHRY and SYGVKD. V lost 10 bases to trimming and J lost 6 bases; unmatched junction nucleotides: 7. As DNA, the CDR3 is TGTGCCACCGGGGACAGGGCGGTCGAGCAGTACTTC. Amino acid sequence: CATGDRAVEQYF.

The chain couples TRBV27 to TRBJ1-6, with unresolved D. Trimming left V 6 bases short and J 7 bases short, with 10 bases between. CDR1 and CDR2 (germline): MNHEY, SMNVEV (reference sequence). CDR3 length: 13 amino acids. In DNA form, the CDR3 reads TGTGCCAGCAGCAGGTTTGACAATTCACCCCTCCACTTT. As protein: CASSRFDNSPLHF.

CDR3 residues: CASSVDLQATSYEQYF. DNA for the CDR3: TGTGCCAGCAGCGTGGACCTACAGGCAACCTCCTACGAGCAGTACTTC. The chain combines TRBV9 with TRBJ2-7, with D possibly being TRBD1 (5 bases). V gave up 2 bases and J gave up 0 bases, with 15 bases separating them. The CDR3 runs to 16 residues. The germline V gene has CDR1 SGDLS and CDR2 YYNGEE. The full variable domain, rest sourced from reference TRBV9 and TRBJ2-7, is DSGVTQTPKHLITATGQRVTLRCSPRSGDLSVYWYQQSLDQGLQFLIQYYNGEERAKGNILERFSAQQFPDLHSELNLSSLELGDSALYFCASSVDLQATSYEQYFGPGTRLTVT.

CDR3 DNA sequence: TGCAGCGCCGCTGGGACAGGGGGAACTGAAGCTTTCTTT. It is translated as CSAAGTGGTEAFF. This chain connects TRBV29-1 to TRBJ1-1; 11 nucleotides line up with TRBD1. Unmatched junction bases numbered 6, after V lost 7 bases and J lost 5 bases. The CDR3 has 13 amino acids. CDR1 and CDR2 from the germline V gene are SQVTM and ANQGSEA.

The chain is built from TRBV18 and TRBJ1-4; D not certain. V gave up 2 bases and J gave up 3 bases, with 13 bases separating them. The germline gives CDR1 KGHSH, CDR2 LQKENI. CDR3 size: 16 residues. CDR3 nucleotides: TGTGCCAGCTCACCATCCCCGCCGAGTGCTAATGAAAAACTGTTTTTT. It specifies CASSPSPPSANEKLFF. Based on the CDR3 plus reference TRBV18 and TRBJ1-4, the full variable domain is NAGVMQNPRHLVRRRGQEARLRCSPMKGHSHVYWYRQLPEEGLKFMVYLQKENIIDESGMPKERFSAEFPKEGPSILRIQQVVRGDSAAYFCASSPSPPSANEKLFFGSGTQLSVL.

V gene TRBV13 combines with J gene TRBJ1-1, with D perhaps TRBD1 (5 bases). There are 18 residues in the CDR3. V was clipped by 4 bases and J by 1 base, with 22 bases between them. Germline V gene data show CDR1 as PRHDT and CDR2 as FYEKMQ (reference sequence). The CDR3 protein is CASSSRTSSTIENTEAFF. The CDR3 DNA reads TGTGCCAGCAGCTCACGGACATCCTCCACGATAGAGAACACTGAAGCTTTCTTT.

The CDR3 is CAGIDRGGVNTEAFF. The CDR3 bases are TGTGCCGGGATAGACAGGGGAGGGGTGAACACTGAAGCTTTCTTT. This chain connects TRBV7-9 to TRBJ1-1, with 8 positions matching TRBD1. Unmatched junction bases numbered 11, after V lost 11 bases and J lost 0 bases. Germline values: CDR1 SEHNR, CDR2 FQNEAQ (reference sequence). The CDR3 runs 15 residues.

This clone turned up a few times. This chain links TRBV4-3 with TRBJ1-1; TRBD1 aligns across 9 bases. V lost 4 bases, J lost 1 base, and 1 base stayed unmatched. From germline, CDR1 is LGHNA and CDR2 YSLEER. This CDR3 region has 14 residues. DNA of the CDR3: TGCGCCAGCAGCCGGACAGGGGCGAACACTGAAGCTTTCTTT. Encoded protein: CASSRTGANTEAFF.